This TCR beta chain was captured in a study of T-cell reconstitution after alpha-beta-depleted transplantation in children. Preparation of the TCRbeta library was carried out with unique molecular identifiers. In TCRdb, the PCR reads were re-called with MiXCR into one record per CDR3 protein. This table holds over 70,000 distinct CDR3 sequences, roughly 8% found once. V lost 5 bases to trimming and J lost 5 bases, with 7 bases between them. The CDR3 length is 12 residues. Germline V CDR1 and CDR2: SGHTA, FQGNSA. This TCR was recovered from a human donor who donated a stem cell graft to a child with congenital amegakaryocytic thrombocytopenia. V gene TRBV7-2 combines with J gene TRBJ2-1; unclear D gene. Here the sequenced sample was PBMCs from the stem cell graft donor, taken from the stem cell graft. In DNA, the CDR3 is TGTGCCAGCAGCCCACATCACAATGAGCAGTTCTTC. Encoded protein: CASSPHHNEQFF. The whole variable domain, remainder taken from reference TRBV7-2 and TRBJ2-1, is GAGVSQSPSNKVTEKGKDVELRCDPISGHTALYWYRQSLGQGLEFLIYFQGNSAPDKSGLPSDRFSAERTGGSVSTLTIQRTQQEDSAVYLCASSPHHNEQFFGPGTRLTVL.